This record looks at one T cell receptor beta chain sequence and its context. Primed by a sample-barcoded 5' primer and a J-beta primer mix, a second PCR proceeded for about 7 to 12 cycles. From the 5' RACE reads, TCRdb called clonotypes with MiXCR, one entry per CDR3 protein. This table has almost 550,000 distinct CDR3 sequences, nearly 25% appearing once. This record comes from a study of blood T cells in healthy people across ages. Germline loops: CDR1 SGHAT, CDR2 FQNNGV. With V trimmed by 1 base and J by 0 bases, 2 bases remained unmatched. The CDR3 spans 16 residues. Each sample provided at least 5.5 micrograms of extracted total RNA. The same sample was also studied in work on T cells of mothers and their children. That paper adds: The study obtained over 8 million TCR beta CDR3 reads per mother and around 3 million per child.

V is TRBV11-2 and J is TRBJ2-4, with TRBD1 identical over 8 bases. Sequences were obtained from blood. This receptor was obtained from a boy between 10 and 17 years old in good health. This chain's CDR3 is CASSLGDRLAKNIQYF. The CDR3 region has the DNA TGTGCCAGCAGCTTAGGGGACAGGCTAGCCAAAAACATTCAGTACTTC.